This T cell receptor beta chain derives from a study of beta chain features in type 1 diabetes. Every bit of the isolated RNA underwent reverse transcription, so sequencing read expressed TCRB transcripts. Measured with immunoSEQ multiplex PCR; TCRdb has only the in-frame clones, and not every one. The sample gives 300,000 to 350,000 clones, 7% to 9% of which show up once; less than 0.5% is in the top ten. Comments on this clone: A single base separates this from a much larger clone, so it may be a read error.

Per germline, CDR1 SGDLS and CDR2 YYNGEE. There are 12 residues in the CDR3. Trimming took off 2 bases at V and 0 bases at J, with 0 bases between the two ends. The sample was central memory CD4+ T cells from blood. The chain recombines TRBV9 with TRBJ1-3; D call uncertain. This clonotype was sampled from a woman between 18 and 29 years old in good health. The CDR3 is CASSVSGNTIYF. The CDR3 bases are TGTGCCAGCAGCGTCTCTGGAAACACCATATATTTT.